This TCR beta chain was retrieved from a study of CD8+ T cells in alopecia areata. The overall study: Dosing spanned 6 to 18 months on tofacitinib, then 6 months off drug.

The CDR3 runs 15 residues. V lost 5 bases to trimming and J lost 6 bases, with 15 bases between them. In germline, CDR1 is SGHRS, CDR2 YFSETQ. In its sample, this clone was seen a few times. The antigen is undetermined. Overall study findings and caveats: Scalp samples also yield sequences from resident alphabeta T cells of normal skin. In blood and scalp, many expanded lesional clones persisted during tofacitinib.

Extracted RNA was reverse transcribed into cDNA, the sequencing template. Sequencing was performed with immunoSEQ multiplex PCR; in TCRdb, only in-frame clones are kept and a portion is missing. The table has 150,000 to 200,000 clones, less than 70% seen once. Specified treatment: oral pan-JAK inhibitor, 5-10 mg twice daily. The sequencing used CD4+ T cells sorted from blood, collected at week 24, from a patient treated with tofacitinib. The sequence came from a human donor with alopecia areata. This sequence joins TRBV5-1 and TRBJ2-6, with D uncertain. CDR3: CASRATVQEANVLTF. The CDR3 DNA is TGCGCCAGCAGGGCGACGGTCCAGGAGGCCAACGTCCTGACTTTC.